Following are 5 T cell receptor beta chains from one sample sequenced in a study of early T cells in non-severe SARS-CoV-2 infection. MiXCR, applied by TCRdb to the 5' RACE reads, yields one record per CDR3 protein. Of tens of thousands of distinct CDR3 sequences listed, roughly 12% were seen once; the top ten hold approximately 4.5%. Sequenced material: whole blood. These receptors came from an adult who was a healthcare worker with PCR-confirmed SARS-CoV-2 infection or an uninfected control (not recorded which).

The V and J genes are TRBV6-1 and TRBJ1-5; D ambiguous. The CDR3 is made up of 14 amino acids. The V gene's germline CDR1 is MNHNS and CDR2 SASEGT. V lost 1 base and J 6 bases, leaving 10 bases between the germline ends. CDR3 in DNA: TGTGCCAGCAGTGAAGTAGGGTTCGGTCAGCCCCAGCATTTT. Its protein is CASSEVGFGQPQHF.

V usage is TRBV6-1 and J usage is TRBJ1-1; TRBD1 matches 7 bases. The length of the CDR3 is 13 residues. The V segment lost 4 bases and the J segment 4 bases; nucleotides outside the gene matches: 3. Germline V gene lookup returns CDR1 MNHNS and CDR2 SASEGT. Here the CDR3 DNA reads TGTGCCAGCAGTGTGACAGGGAGCACTGAAGCTTTCTTT. It codes for CASSVTGSTEAFF.

This clonotype has a handful of counts. V gene TRBV12-3 or TRBV12-4 combines with J gene TRBJ2-2; possibly TRBD1 or TRBD2 for D (5 bases each). V was pared by 10 bases and J by 6 bases, with 12 bases between. The CDR3 has 12 amino acids. The CDR3 here is CATSPGPGELFF. DNA for the CDR3: TGTGCCACCAGCCCGGGACCCGGGGAGCTGTTTTTT.

The V call is TRBV19, the J call TRBJ1-4; 8 positions match TRBD1. V lost 3 bases to trimming and J lost 5 bases; unmatched junction nucleotides: 2. Looked up from germline, CDR1 is LNHDA and CDR2 is SQIVND (reference sequence). The CDR3 runs to 14 residues. CDR3 sequence (DNA): TGTGCCAGTAGTATCCGGACAGGGAATGAAAAACTGTTTTTT. Its translation: CASSIRTGNEKLFF.

The V call is TRBV6-1, the J call TRBJ1-3, with 7 bases lining up with TRBD1. Germline V gene data show CDR1 as MNHNS and CDR2 as SASEGT. Losses at the gene ends were 9 bases for V and 2 bases for J; bases not matched to a gene: 4. The CDR3 length is 13 residues. The CDR3 loop is CARGQGAGNTIYF. The DNA of the CDR3 is TGTGCCAGGGGGCAGGGGGCTGGAAACACCATATATTTT.